This T cell receptor (beta chain) emerged from a study of blood T cell repertoires in COVID-19. This clone showed up just once. Seattle patients were enrolled while actively infected and followed longitudinally. Per the original data handling: Nucleated cell counts were estimated from reference gene primer amplification. TCRdb keeps only in-frame clones here, not all; method: immunoSEQ multiplex PCR. That table furnishes V, J and clone size, whereas the DNA furnished D and trimming. Among about 390,000 clones listed, about 90% were seen once. The sequencing input was peripheral blood. This clonotype originated in an older woman with COVID-19, enrolled during active disease.

CDR3 residues: CASSSDRVNEQFF. The CDR3 DNA reads as TGTGCCAGCAGCTCGGACAGGGTAAATGAGCAGTTCTTC. This chain links TRBV7-2 with TRBJ2-1; 8 nucleotides match TRBD1. Germline loops: CDR1 SGHTA, CDR2 FQGNSA. Trimming took 4 bases from V and 7 from J; bases not matched to a gene: 3. The CDR3 is 13 residues long.